These 21 T cell receptor beta chains share one sample of origin, sequenced in a study of cytomegalovirus exposure and HLA in healthy donors. The PCR made use of 60 Vbeta and 13 Jbeta primers. TCRdb's table, derived via immunoSEQ multiplex PCR, lists solely in-frame clones and lacks some. The sample holds under 150,000 clones, roughly 83% seen once. Input material: PBMCs. The origin of the receptors is a girl aged 2-15 years in good health and CMV-seronegative.

The chain couples TRBV19 to TRBJ1-4; no clear D. Per germline, CDR1 LNHDA and CDR2 SQIVND (reference sequence). The CDR3 contains 14 residues. The V end lost 3 bases, the J end lost 4 bases, and 9 bases lay between the germline ends. In DNA form, the CDR3 reads TGTGCCAGTAGTATCGTCTCCCTTAATGAAAAACTGTTTTTT. Protein: CASSIVSLNEKLFF.

The genes are TRBV2 and TRBJ2-3; TRBD1 agrees at 10 bases. The germline V gene has CDR1 SNHLY and CDR2 FYNNEI. V shed 2 bases and J 3 bases; nucleotides not matched to a gene: 2. CDR3 length equals 15 residues. The CDR3 DNA is TGTGCCAGCAGTGAACGACAGGGGGCTACAGATACGCAGTATTTT. The encoded protein is CASSERQGATDTQYF.

The chain joins TRBV10-3 to TRBJ2-2; 10 bases line up with TRBD1. CDR3 length: 15 amino acids. The germline CDR1 and CDR2 sequences are ENHRY and SYGVKD. The V segment lost 6 bases and the J segment 5 bases; nucleotides outside the gene matches: 6. The CDR3 region is CAIRRGQGETGELFF. In DNA form, the CDR3 reads TGTGCCATCAGACGCGGACAGGGGGAAACCGGGGAGCTGTTTTTT.

The chain couples TRBV5-1 to TRBJ2-3, with TRBD2 identical over 10 bases. The J segment lost 1 base and the V segment lost 0 bases, leaving 2 bases of the junction unmatched. The CDR3 runs to 16 residues. Germline V gene sequence: CDR1 SGHRS, CDR2 YFSETQ. This CDR3 is CASSLVAGGRTDTQYF. CDR3 nucleotide sequence: TGCGCCAGCAGCTTGGTAGCGGGGGGACGCACAGATACGCAGTATTTT.

This clone was counted once. This chain joins TRBV7-9 and TRBJ1-2, with TRBD1 identical over 12 bases. Looked up from germline, CDR1 is SEHNR and CDR2 is FQNEAQ (reference sequence). CDR3 size: 16 residues. Germline trimming cut 5 bases from V and 7 bases from J; bases unmatched to any gene: 11. The CDR3 region has the DNA TGTGCCAGCAGCACAGGGACAGGGGGCGGGTTGTCTGGCTACACCTTC. Translation: CASSTGTGGGLSGYTF.

This clone was detected only a few times. CDR3 amino acids: CASRVVDRTGGYTF. The CDR3 bases are TGTGCCAGCAGGGTGGTCGATCGGACGGGGGGCTACACCTTC. The rearrangement uses TRBV21-1 and TRBJ1-2. TRBV21-1 is described as a pseudogene. The CDR3 consists of 14 residues.

The rearrangement links TRBV18 to TRBJ1-4; 7 bases align to TRBD1. Per germline, CDR1 KGHSH and CDR2 LQKENI. The V segment lost 2 bases and the J segment 0 bases; nucleotides outside the gene matches: 3. The CDR3 has 16 amino acids. CDR3 sequence: CASSPEGTATNEKLFF. CDR3 in DNA: TGTGCCAGCTCACCAGAGGGGACAGCAACTAATGAAAAACTGTTTTTT. The full variable domain, in which reference TRBV18 and TRBJ1-4 provide the parts outside the CDR3, is NAGVMQNPRHLVRRRGQEARLRCSPMKGHSHVYWYRQLPEEGLKFMVYLQKENIIDESGMPKERFSAEFPKEGPSILRIQQVVRGDSAAYFCASSPEGTATNEKLFFGSGTQLSVL.

This chain links TRBV5-6 with TRBJ2-1; the match to TRBD2 covers 7 bases. The germline V gene encodes CDR1 SGHDT and CDR2 YYEEEE. The CDR3 is made up of 17 amino acids. Losses at the gene ends were 4 bases for V and 9 bases for J; bases not matched to a gene: 19. The CDR3 DNA reads TGTGCCAGCAGCACCCGTATACTAGCGCGGGAAGGTAGTGAGCAGTTCTTC. It encodes CASSTRILAREGSEQFF.

CDR3 sequence reads: CASSHGLAGDEQYF. The CDR3 DNA reads TGCGCCAGCAGCCACGGACTAGCGGGAGATGAGCAGTACTTC. The rearrangement uses TRBV5-1 and TRBJ2-7, with 13 bases identical to TRBD2. The trim removed 4 bases at V and 7 bases at J, leaving 5 bases unmatched. Germline V gene lookup returns CDR1 SGHRS and CDR2 YFSETQ. The CDR3 runs to 14 residues.

V usage is TRBV5-1 and J usage is TRBJ2-5; 12 bases align to TRBD2. From germline, CDR1 is SGHRS and CDR2 YFSETQ. The CDR3 length is 17 residues. J gave up 5 bases and V 0 bases, and 8 bases lay outside the gene matches. CDR3 in DNA: TGCGCCAGCAGCTTGGGCCTAGCGGGAGGGCCTGGGGAGACCCAGTACTTC. Translating gives CASSLGLAGGPGETQYF. The full variable domain, rest sourced from reference TRBV5-1 and TRBJ2-5, is KAGVTQTPRYLIKTRGQQVTLSCSPISGHRSVSWYQQTPGQGLQFLFEYFSETQRNKGNFPGRFSGRQFSNSRSEMNVSTLELGDSALYLCASSLGLAGGPGETQYFGPGTRLLVL.

J is TRBJ2-2 and V is TRBV7-3; 9 bases match TRBD2. The CDR3 contains 17 residues. The germline V gene encodes CDR1 SGHTA and CDR2 FQGTGA. V shed 5 bases, J shed 3 bases, and the junction held 10 bases outside the gene matches. The CDR3 reads CASSPMGGGAYTGELFF. CDR3 in DNA: TGTGCCAGCAGCCCTATGGGCGGGGGGGCCTACACCGGGGAGCTGTTTTTT.

The CDR3 region has the DNA TGTGCCAGCAGCTTAACAACGGGACTAGCGGTCTACAATGAGCAGTTCTTC. It encodes CASSLTTGLAVYNEQFF. The chain has TRBV7-7 and TRBJ2-1; TRBD2 agrees at 11 bases. With 2 bases clipped from V and 3 bases from J, the junction kept 6 bases outside the gene matches. This CDR3 has 17 residues. From germline, CDR1 is SSHAT and CDR2 FNYEAQ (reference sequence).

The V and J genes are TRBV7-6 and TRBJ2-1, with D hard to call. Looked up from germline, CDR1 is SGHVS and CDR2 is FNYEAQ. V lost 1 base, J lost 9 bases, and 10 bases lay in between. The CDR3 has 13 residues. This CDR3 is CASSLVSPSEQFF. For the CDR3, the DNA is TGTGCCAGCAGCTTAGTTAGCCCGAGTGAGCAGTTCTTC.

The V gene is TRBV27, the J gene TRBJ1-1, with D perhaps TRBD1 (5 bases). CDR1 and CDR2 from the germline V gene are MNHEY and SMNVEV (reference sequence). The V and J ends lost 4 bases and 8 bases respectively, with 8 bases between them. The CDR3 runs 11 residues. CDR3 nucleotides: TGTGCCAGCAGTTGGCGGGGGGAAGCTTTCTTT. Translating it yields CASSWRGEAFF.

V usage is TRBV7-9 and J usage is TRBJ2-5; D gene uncertain. The DNA end is a closer match to TRBJ2-7, so the J assignment may be wrong. The V gene's germline CDR1 is SEHNR and CDR2 FQNEAQ (reference sequence). The CDR3 consists of 14 residues. The CDR3 nucleotides read TGTGCCAGCAGCTTAGGGCGGATCTTCTACGAGCAGTACTTC. It codes for CASSLGRIFYEQYF.

The chain joins TRBV6-9 to TRBJ2-7, with 7 bases matching TRBD2. The length of the CDR3 is 16 residues. Losses at the gene ends were 2 bases for V and 2 bases for J; bases not matched to a gene: 9. In germline, CDR1 is MNHGY, CDR2 SVAAGI. The CDR3 protein is CASSYRRTRGPYEQYF. DNA of the CDR3: TGTGCCAGCAGTTATCGTAGGACTAGGGGCCCCTACGAGCAGTACTTC.

This clone came up a few times. This chain links TRBV5-8 with TRBJ2-3; tentatively, D is TRBD1 (6 bases). CDR1 and CDR2 from the germline V gene are SGHTS and YDEGEE. Trimming took 2 bases from V and 1 from J, leaving 11 bases between them. This CDR3 has 15 amino acids. CDR3 in DNA: TGTGCCAGCAGCTTCGGCAGGGGAGGCACAGATACGCAGTATTTT. Protein product: CASSFGRGGTDTQYF.

V usage is TRBV2 and J usage is TRBJ1-6, with 7 bases aligning to TRBD1. In germline, CDR1 is SNHLY, CDR2 FYNNEI. V shed 6 bases, J shed 13 bases, and the junction held 9 bases outside the gene matches. The CDR3 has 13 amino acids. CDR3 sequence (DNA): TGTGCCAGCAGGCCGGGACAGCGCTCTCCCCTCCACTTT. This translates into CASRPGQRSPLHF.

The chain carries TRBV19 and TRBJ2-3; no firm D call. CDR1 and CDR2 from the germline V gene are LNHDA and SQIVND (reference sequence). CDR3 length: 13 amino acids. V lost 6 bases and J 0 bases, leaving 7 bases between the germline ends. DNA of the CDR3: TGTGCCAGTAGAAGCAGGAGCACAGATACGCAGTATTTT. It encodes CASRSRSTDTQYF.

The chain has TRBV5-8 and TRBJ2-3, with D tentatively TRBD2 (6 bases). Between the trimmed V and J ends, which lost 0 bases and 0 bases, there was a span of 8 bases. The CDR3 consists of 15 residues. Per germline, CDR1 SGHTS and CDR2 YDEGEE. CDR3 nucleotides: TGTGCCAGCAGCTTGGTGGGGGGAAGCACAGATACGCAGTATTTT. It encodes CASSLVGGSTDTQYF.

This clone was detected once. The chain is built from TRBV7-3 and TRBJ2-1, with 12 bases identical to TRBD2. This CDR3 is built from 15 residues. Per germline, CDR1 SGHTA and CDR2 FQGTGA. The J segment lost 12 bases and the V segment lost 5 bases, leaving 11 bases of the junction unmatched. CDR3 sequence: CASSPLAGGPFWQFF. The DNA for the CDR3 is TGTGCCAGCAGCCCCCTAGCGGGAGGGCCTTTTTGGCAGTTCTTC. Full variable domain (missing parts from reference TRBV7-3 and TRBJ2-1): GAGVSQTPSNKVTEKGKYVELRCDPISGHTALYWYRQSLGQGPEFLIYFQGTGAADDSGLPNDRFFAVRPEGSVSTLKIQRTERGDSAVYLCASSPLAGGPFWQFFGPGTRLTVL.